This entry lists 24 T cell receptor beta chains sequenced from one sample in a study of CD8+ T cells in alopecia areata. In each case, RNA was isolated and then reverse transcribed into cDNA as the sequencing template. The data were produced by immunoSEQ multiplex PCR, yet TCRdb's version contains in-frame clones alone and is incomplete. The profile shows 140,000 to 150,000 clones, about 56% of them singletons. As to treatment: oral pan-JAK inhibitor, 5-10 mg twice daily. Source: CD8+ T cells sorted from blood, taken at week 4, from a patient treated with tofacitinib. The receptors stem from a human donor with alopecia areata.

This clone was detected a few times. The chain uses TRBV13 and TRBJ2-7; D is undetermined. CDR3 length: 13 amino acids. The germline CDR1 and CDR2 sequences are PRHDT and FYEKMQ (reference sequence). V gave up 0 bases and J gave up 3 bases, with 6 bases separating them. The CDR3 DNA is TGTGCCAGCAGCTTAGGCCTGGACTACGAGCAGTACTTC. It specifies CASSLGLDYEQYF. Variable domain in full (rest from reference TRBV13 and TRBJ2-7): AAGVIQSPRHLIKEKRETATLKCYPIPRHDTVYWYQQGPGQDPQFLISFYEKMQSDKGSIPDRFSAQQFSDYHSELNMSSLELGDSALYFCASSLGLDYEQYFGPGTRLTVT.

The chain combines TRBV19 with TRBJ1-5; TRBD1 matches 9 bases. There are 15 residues in the CDR3. V was pared by 0 bases and J by 6 bases, with 3 bases of the junction left unmatched. Germline values: CDR1 LNHDA, CDR2 SQIVND (reference sequence). CDR3 residues: CASSIEDRGRQPQHF. The CDR3 DNA is TGTGCCAGTAGTATAGAGGACAGGGGACGTCAGCCCCAGCATTTT.

This chain joins TRBV29-1 and TRBJ1-2, with D maybe TRBD1 (5 bases). Germline V gives CDR1 SQVTM, CDR2 ANQGSEA. CDR3 length: 13 residues. V lost 5 bases to trimming and J lost 2 bases, with 12 bases between them. This CDR3 is CSVLGLSNYGYTF. The CDR3 nucleotides read TGCAGCGTTTTGGGACTATCCAACTATGGCTACACCTTC.

This chain links TRBV9 with TRBJ1-1, with a tentative D call TRBD1 (5 bases). Per the germline V gene, CDR1 is SGDLS and CDR2 is YYNGEE. This CDR3 spans 13 amino acids. Trimming removed 7 bases at V and 3 bases at J, with 13 bases between. The CDR3 bases are TGTGCCAGCGGGGACGGAGCAGACACTGAAGCTTTCTTT. This gives the protein CASGDGADTEAFF.

The chain joins TRBV7-2 to TRBJ2-7; weak D call: TRBD1 (5 bases). Trimming pared 0 bases from V and 3 bases from J, leaving 12 bases between. The germline V gene has CDR1 SGHTA and CDR2 FQGNSA. This CDR3 contains 15 residues. CDR3 nucleotides: TGTGCCAGCAGCTTAGCGGTGGGGCCGAACTACGAGCAGTACTTC. Translation: CASSLAVGPNYEQYF.

As DNA, the CDR3 is TGTGCCAGCAGCTTAGACGGGGCTTACTACGAGCAGTACTTC. Translation: CASSLDGAYYEQYF. The rearrangement uses TRBV7-9 and TRBJ2-7; D may match TRBD1 or TRBD2 (5 bases each). The V gene's germline CDR1 is SEHNR and CDR2 FQNEAQ (reference sequence). Trimming pared 1 base from V and 3 bases from J, leaving 10 bases between. This CDR3 is built from 14 residues. The variable domain in full, completed from reference TRBV7-9 and TRBJ2-7, reads DTGVSQNPRHKITKRGQNVTFRCDPISEHNRLYWYRQTLGQGPEFLTYFQNEAQLEKSRLLSDRFSAERPKGSFSTLEIQRTEQGDSAMYLCASSLDGAYYEQYFGPGTRLTVT.

The chain joins TRBV7-9 to TRBJ1-2; D unclear. Germline V CDR1 and CDR2: SEHNR, FQNEAQ (reference sequence). Trimming removed 4 bases at V and 8 bases at J, with 11 bases between. The CDR3 length is 12 residues. In nucleotides, the CDR3 is TGTGCCAGCAGCTCCGGGCTGAGGGGCTACACCTTC. Its translation is CASSSGLRGYTF.

In this sample, this clone turned up a few times. The chain couples TRBV29-1 to TRBJ1-2, with 11 bases identical to TRBD1. CDR1 SQVTM and CDR2 ANQGSEA come from the germline V gene. CDR3 length: 14 amino acids. The junction had 5 bases not matched to a gene; V was cut back by 0 bases and J by 8 bases. The CDR3 nucleotides are TGCAGCGTTGAAGAGAGGACAGGGGGCGGCGGCTACACCTTC. It yields the protein CSVEERTGGGGYTF. Based on the CDR3 plus reference TRBV29-1 and TRBJ1-2, the full variable domain is SAVISQKPSRDICQRGTSLTIQCQVDSQVTMMFWYRQQPGQSLTLIATANQGSEATYESGFVIDKFPISRPNLTFSTLTVSNMSPEDSSIYLCSVEERTGGGGYTFGSGTRLTVV.

This clone was observed a handful of times. V gene TRBV23-1 combines with J gene TRBJ1-1; 7 bases are a match to TRBD1. TRBV23-1 is filed as an ORF, its function uncertain. V trimming: 2 bases; J trimming: 0 bases; junction bases outside the gene matches: 0. The CDR3 length is 14 residues. Here the CDR3 reads CASSQQGVNTEAFF. The CDR3 DNA reads as TGCGCCAGCAGTCAACAGGGGGTGAACACTGAAGCTTTCTTT.

The rearrangement links TRBV27 to TRBJ1-2; D gene ambiguous. V lost 2 bases, J lost 4 bases, and 11 bases lay in between. The CDR3 is made up of 14 amino acids. CDR1 and CDR2 (germline): MNHEY, SMNVEV (reference sequence). CDR3 residues: CASSLQRAGYGYTF. The CDR3 DNA sequence: TGTGCCAGCAGTTTACAACGGGCTGGCTATGGCTACACCTTC.

The rearrangement links TRBV5-8 to TRBJ2-1; D is perhaps TRBD1 or TRBD2 (5 bases each). The V and J ends lost 4 bases and 4 bases respectively, with 12 bases between them. The CDR3 consists of 14 residues. The germline V gene encodes CDR1 SGHTS and CDR2 YDEGEE. CDR3 nucleotide sequence: TGTGCCAGCAGCCCCGGGACGGTATACAATGAGCAGTTCTTC. Protein: CASSPGTVYNEQFF.

The V and J genes are TRBV7-9 and TRBJ2-4; D remains unclear. Per the germline V gene, CDR1 is SEHNR and CDR2 is FQNEAQ (reference sequence). The CDR3 is 13 amino acids. V was pared by 7 bases and J by 4 bases, with 11 bases between. Written as DNA, the CDR3 is TGTGCCAGCATCCTATCGGGTAAAAACATTCAGTACTTC. Translated, it gives CASILSGKNIQYF.

This chain joins TRBV5-6 and TRBJ2-1, with 10 bases that match TRBD2. Trimming at V came to 1 base and at J to 2 bases, leaving 3 bases not matched to a gene. The CDR3 is made up of 16 amino acids. Per germline, CDR1 SGHDT and CDR2 YYEEEE. The CDR3 DNA reads TGTGCCAGCAGCTTGATAAGCGGGGGGGCCTACAATGAGCAGTTCTTC. Protein sequence: CASSLISGGAYNEQFF.

The chain has TRBV9 and TRBJ2-7, with D tentatively TRBD2 (5 bases). This CDR3 region has 15 residues. Germline V lookup: CDR1 SGDLS, CDR2 YYNGEE. The V end was cut by 0 bases, the J end by 4 bases, with 14 bases between. The CDR3 loop reads CASSVEPARGYEQYF. The CDR3 DNA reads TGTGCCAGCAGCGTAGAACCTGCCCGGGGTTACGAGCAGTACTTC. Full variable domain (outside the CDR3, taken from reference TRBV9 and TRBJ2-7): DSGVTQTPKHLITATGQRVTLRCSPRSGDLSVYWYQQSLDQGLQFLIQYYNGEERAKGNILERFSAQQFPDLHSELNLSSLELGDSALYFCASSVEPARGYEQYFGPGTRLTVT.

With regard to this clone: One end of the junction fails to match germline, which may point to a read error. The V and J genes are TRBV29-1 and TRBJ1-2; no firm D call. The CDR3 is 11 amino acids. In germline, CDR1 is SQVTM, CDR2 ANQGSEA. The CDR3 protein is CSAEPTYGYTF. The CDR3 DNA follows: TGCAGCGCTGAACCCACGTATGGCTACACCTTC.

The chain has TRBV30 and TRBJ1-1; no clear D gene. Germline V gene sequence: CDR1 GTSNPN, CDR2 SVGIG (reference sequence). This CDR3 is built from 13 residues. V lost 1 base and J lost 3, with 9 bases in between. CDR3 loop: CAWSDSWDTEAFF. For the CDR3, the DNA is TGTGCCTGGAGTGATTCTTGGGACACTGAAGCTTTCTTT.

This clone was observed once. J is TRBJ2-1 and V is TRBV7-8, with 7 bases that match TRBD2. There are 19 residues in the CDR3. With V trimmed by 0 bases and J by 0 bases, 11 bases remained unmatched. The V gene's germline CDR1 is SGHVS and CDR2 FQNEAQ. CDR3 protein: CASSLAIPSGPSSYNEQFF. CDR3 nucleotides: TGTGCCAGCAGCTTAGCGATCCCTAGCGGTCCTAGCTCCTACAATGAGCAGTTCTTC.

This clone was counted between two and nine times. V is TRBV30 and J is TRBJ2-2; D may correspond to TRBD1 or TRBD2 (6 bases each). CDR3 length: 14 residues. Germline CDR1 is GTSNPN and CDR2 is SVGIG (reference sequence). Trimming left V 7 bases short and J 6 bases short, with 18 bases between. CDR3 protein: CAFQGGLSPGELFF. Written as DNA, the CDR3 is TGTGCCTTTCAAGGGGGGCTCTCTCCCGGGGAGCTGTTTTTT.

The chain combines TRBV6-5 with TRBJ2-1, with D possibly matching TRBD2 (6 bases). The CDR3 is 14 amino acids. Germline V gene lookup returns CDR1 MNHEY and CDR2 SVGAGI. Trimming took off 7 bases at V and 7 bases at J, with 17 bases between the two ends. CDR3 region: CASIPGLGINEQFF. Here the CDR3 DNA reads TGTGCCAGCATACCGGGACTCGGAATTAATGAGCAGTTCTTC.

The gene calls are TRBV30 and TRBJ1-2; TRBD1 agrees at 10 bases. Germline V lookup: CDR1 GTSNPN, CDR2 SVGIG (reference sequence). V lost 1 base and J lost 14; bases outside the gene matches: 10. The CDR3 consists of 13 residues. The CDR3 is CAWSDGTGAPQTF. The CDR3 DNA reads as TGTGCCTGGAGTGACGGGACAGGGGCGCCTCAGACCTTC.

This sequence joins TRBV30 and TRBJ2-5; either TRBD1 or TRBD2 may supply D (5 bases each). CDR1 and CDR2 (germline): GTSNPN, SVGIG (reference sequence). This CDR3 has 14 residues. Trimming pared 2 bases from V and 2 bases from J, leaving 12 bases between. The CDR3 DNA reads TGTGCCTGGAGTAACTGGGACGGACAAGAGACCCAGTACTTC. Protein: CAWSNWDGQETQYF.

The chain recombines TRBV5-6 with TRBJ1-2; possibly TRBD1 for D (5 bases). V lost 4 bases to trimming and J lost 3 bases, with 10 bases between them. The CDR3 sequence is 13 residues long. The germline CDR1 and CDR2 sequences are SGHDT and YYEEEE. In DNA, the CDR3 is TGTGCCAGCAGCCCCGAGGGGCACTATGGCTACACCTTC. Translated, it gives CASSPEGHYGYTF.

This chain uses TRBV30 with TRBJ2-2; D unclear. Germline CDR1 is GTSNPN and CDR2 is SVGIG (reference sequence). This CDR3 is 13 amino acids long. The V end was cut by 0 bases, the J end by 2 bases, with 4 bases between. The CDR3 sequence: CAWSVTNTGELFF. In DNA form, the CDR3 reads TGTGCCTGGAGTGTCACCAACACCGGGGAGCTGTTTTTT.

This clone was recorded many times. The chain couples TRBV9 to TRBJ2-1; D might be TRBD1 or TRBD2, each matching 6 bases. CDR1 SGDLS and CDR2 YYNGEE come from the germline V gene. The CDR3 consists of 16 residues. Between the trimmed V and J ends, which lost 0 bases and 8 bases, there was a span of 18 bases. CDR3 protein: CASSVATGASGDEQFF. CDR3 sequence (DNA): TGTGCCAGCAGCGTAGCTACGGGGGCAAGTGGGGATGAGCAGTTCTTC.